A few counts support the clone carrying this TCR beta chain. Its specificity is not known. This sample was taken from a study of regulatory T cells in long-lasting Graves disease. In the study overall: Under 3 months of antithyroid drugs had been taken by newly diagnosed Graves' patients. General study results and limits: Having only a small sample size may have limited accuracy.

The time point was: newly diagnosed GD, antithyroid drugs for less than 3 months. With RNA extracted from PBMCs as input, the TCR library was made. CDR1 and CDR2 (germline): DFQATT, SNEGSKA (reference sequence). Trimming took 6 bases from V and 4 from J; bases not matched to a gene: 7. The CDR3 runs to 15 residues. CDR3 regions were amplified by Arm-PCR using iRepertoire HTBI primers to build TCR beta libraries. Per the study methods: Samples revealed 50 to 75 TRBV and roughly 15 TRBJ segments. TCRdb re-derived calls from the multiplex PCR reads in MiXCR, one entry per CDR3 protein. The V and J calls follow TCRdb's processing rather than the paper's. The table has about 540,000 distinct CDR3 sequences, roughly 14% seen once. The sample also formed part of further work on T cells in Graves' hyperthyroidism and ophthalmopathy. As that report states: In the first-round RT-PCR of the TCR CDR3, the HTBI primer set was used.

This chain joins TRBV20-1 and TRBJ2-7; 15 bases agree with TRBD2. The clonotype was recovered from a man aged 25 to 40 with Graves disease. Sequenced material: peripheral blood mononuclear cells (PBMCs), taken at new diagnosis, from a patient treated with antithyroid drugs. CDR3 in amino acids: CSATEGLAGGYEQYF. The CDR3 bases are TGCAGTGCAACAGAGGGACTAGCGGGAGGATACGAGCAGTACTTC.